The 12 T cell receptor beta chains given below trace back to one sample, sequenced in a study of blood T cell repertoires in COVID-19. Sequencing used immunoSEQ multiplex PCR; TCRdb keeps in-frame clones, though not all of them. The sample holds about 38,000 clones, over 80% seen once. The sequencing sample was made of peripheral blood. Every receptor here comes from a man in his fifties or sixties with active COVID-19.

This chain connects TRBV4-1 to TRBJ2-7; D not resolved. There are 14 residues in the CDR3. Germline CDR1 reads MGHRA; CDR2 reads YSYEKL. V dropped 0 bases and J dropped 3 bases, with 9 bases sitting between them. The CDR3 bases are TGCGCCAGCAGCCAAGAATACGACATCTACGAGCAGTACTTC. It specifies CASSQEYDIYEQYF.

The chain carries TRBV5-1 and TRBJ2-1, with 7 bases identical to TRBD1. Germline V CDR1 and CDR2: SGHRS, YFSETQ. The CDR3 contains 16 residues. The J segment lost 0 bases and the V segment lost 4 bases, leaving 7 bases of the junction unmatched. CDR3 nucleotides: TGCGCCAGCAGCCCTCGCCGGGACAGCTCCTACAATGAGCAGTTCTTC. It encodes CASSPRRDSSYNEQFF. The whole variable domain, filled in from reference TRBV5-1 and TRBJ2-1, reads KAGVTQTPRYLIKTRGQQVTLSCSPISGHRSVSWYQQTPGQGLQFLFEYFSETQRNKGNFPGRFSGRQFSNSRSEMNVSTLELGDSALYLCASSPRRDSSYNEQFFGPGTRLTVL.

The chain has TRBV7-9 and TRBJ1-4; D is unclear. Germline CDR1 SEHNR, CDR2 FQNEAQ (reference sequence). The CDR3 is 12 amino acids. Trimming left V 5 bases short and J 6 bases short, with 7 bases between. The CDR3, as DNA: TGTGCCAGCAGCCCCACGGATGAAAAACTGTTTTTT. Encoded protein: CASSPTDEKLFF.

This rearrangement joins TRBV7-5 to TRBJ1-5; TRBD1, the table's D call, lacks a check against the DNA. TRBV7-5 is given as a pseudogene. This CDR3 region has 15 residues. Here the CDR3 DNA reads TGTGTCAGAAGCTTAGCAGGGCAGGGATGGCAGCCCCAGCATTTT. Protein: CVRSLAGQGWQPQHF.

The gene calls are TRBV28 and TRBJ2-1; 9 bases align to TRBD1. Germline loops: CDR1 MDHEN, CDR2 SYDVKM. Trimming at V came to 5 bases and at J to 4 bases, leaving 9 bases not matched to a gene. This CDR3 contains 16 residues. As DNA, the CDR3 is TGTGCCAGCAGTACGCCGGGACAGGGCCGTTACAATGAGCAGTTCTTC. Its protein product is CASSTPGQGRYNEQFF.

This clone was seen more than once but under ten times. Additional DNA sequences in this sample encode the identical CDR3. The chain links TRBV15 to TRBJ1-5; D is unclear. Trimming shortened V by 1 base and J by 5 bases, and 6 bases separated the two germline ends. CDR3 length: 13 residues. Germline lookup yields CDR1 LNHNV and CDR2 YYDKDF (reference sequence). The CDR3 here is CATSRGGDQPQHF. CDR3 DNA sequence: TGTGCCACCAGCAGAGGCGGGGATCAGCCCCAGCATTTT.

The V call is TRBV7-9, the J call TRBJ1-3; D is unclear. Germline V gene lookup returns CDR1 SEHNR and CDR2 FQNEAQ (reference sequence). V lost 2 bases to trimming and J lost 4 bases, with 6 bases between them. The CDR3 covers 13 residues. The CDR3 nucleotides are TGTGCCAGCAGCTTACCCATCGGAAACACCATATATTTT. Amino acid sequence: CASSLPIGNTIYF. The full variable domain, with the rest looked up from reference TRBV7-9 and TRBJ1-3, is DTGVSQNPRHKITKRGQNVTFRCDPISEHNRLYWYRQTLGQGPEFLTYFQNEAQLEKSRLLSDRFSAERPKGSFSTLEIQRTEQGDSAMYLCASSLPIGNTIYFGEGSWLTVV.

CDR3 amino acids: CASSPQQGGETQYF. The CDR3 coding sequence is TGTGCCAGCTCACCCCAACAGGGCGGAGAGACCCAGTACTTC. The rearrangement joins TRBV18 to TRBJ2-5; possible D gene TRBD1, 6 bases. Germline CDR1 reads KGHSH; CDR2 reads LQKENI. Trimming stripped 3 bases from V and 4 bases from J, with 12 bases between. The CDR3 runs to 14 residues.

V is TRBV5-1 and J is TRBJ2-4, with a possible D match to TRBD1 (6 bases). CDR1 and CDR2 from the germline V gene are SGHRS and YFSETQ. The CDR3 runs to 13 residues. Trimming stripped 0 bases from V and 8 bases from J, with 9 bases between. This chain's CDR3 is CASSLGPGDIQYF. The CDR3 DNA sequence: TGCGCCAGCAGCTTGGGTCCAGGGGACATTCAGTACTTC. Full variable domain (rest looked up from reference TRBV5-1 and TRBJ2-4): KAGVTQTPRYLIKTRGQQVTLSCSPISGHRSVSWYQQTPGQGLQFLFEYFSETQRNKGNFPGRFSGRQFSNSRSEMNVSTLELGDSALYLCASSLGPGDIQYFGAGTRLSVL.

This clone was found a few times. The V and J genes are TRBV25-1 and TRBJ1-1, with 10 nucleotides matching TRBD1. Trimming cost V 4 bases and J 7 bases; bases outside gene matches: 3. The CDR3 length is 13 residues. Germline V gene sequence: CDR1 MGHDK, CDR2 SYGVNS. The CDR3 here is CASSGQGAGEAFF. The CDR3 DNA sequence: TGTGCCAGCAGTGGACAGGGGGCCGGTGAAGCTTTCTTT.

The chain uses TRBV5-6 and TRBJ1-2, with 11 bases aligning to TRBD1. The CDR3 extends over 14 amino acids. CDR1 and CDR2 (germline): SGHDT, YYEEEE. V was pared by 6 bases and J by 6 bases, with 7 bases of the junction left unmatched. CDR3 sequence reads: CASTGGQGENGYTF. CDR3 in DNA: TGTGCCAGCACCGGGGGACAGGGGGAAAATGGCTACACCTTC.

This chain joins TRBV5-4 and TRBJ2-1, with 11 positions matching TRBD2. Germline loops: CDR1 SGHNT, CDR2 YYREEE (reference sequence). The CDR3 is made up of 15 amino acids. The V gene end was trimmed by 4 bases and the J gene end by 4 bases; junction bases not matched to a gene: 4. CDR3 region: CASSPSGGLYNEQFF. DNA for the CDR3: TGTGCCAGCAGCCCTAGCGGGGGGCTTTACAATGAGCAGTTCTTC.